Described below is a single T cell receptor beta chain sequence and its context. The antigen is undetermined. Germline loops: CDR1 SGHNT, CDR2 YYREEE (reference sequence). Trimming removed 4 bases at V and 4 bases at J, with 20 bases between. The CDR3 sequence is 17 residues long. Measured with immunoSEQ multiplex PCR; TCRdb has only the in-frame clones, and not every one. The table includes 300,000 to 400,000 clones, nearly 90% detected once. These data belong to a study of cytomegalovirus exposure and HLA in healthy donors. Study results and caveats: Cytomegalovirus status, reportedly, was diagnosed with high specificity and sensitivity by the classifier.

The specimen sequenced was PBMCs. The TCR sequence derives from a man aged 25-45 years in good health and CMV-seronegative. The chain carries TRBV5-4 and TRBJ2-2, with D hard to call. CDR3 region: CASSPTSTGRITGELFF. The DNA of the CDR3 is TGTGCCAGCAGCCCGACTTCGACCGGCCGAATCACCGGGGAGCTGTTTTTT. The entire variable domain, with the rest obtained from reference TRBV5-4 and TRBJ2-2, is as follows: ETGVTQSPTHLIKTRGQQVTLRCSSQSGHNTVSWYQQALGQGPQFIFQYYREEENGRGNFPPRFSGLQFPNYSSELNVNALELDDSALYLCASSPTSTGRITGELFFGEGSRLTVL.